This entry lists 23 T cell receptor beta chains sequenced from one sample in a study of spatial heterogeneity in lung cancer. TCRdb called the 5' RACE reads again in MiXCR, with one record for every CDR3 protein. In the table there are tens of thousands of distinct CDR3 sequences, around 19% of which are singletons. Regarding time point: blood at routine non-recurrence follow-up after resection. The sequencing here drew on PBMCs, taken at follow-up. Receptor source: a male donor with early-stage non-small cell lung cancer.

The chain carries TRBV11-2 and TRBJ2-5; perhaps TRBD2 as D (6 bases). V shed 5 bases and J shed 7 bases, with 17 bases lying between them. The CDR3 runs 14 residues. Germline V gene lookup returns CDR1 SGHAT and CDR2 FQNNGV. The CDR3 sequence is CASSTGGAVGTQYF. CDR3 coding DNA: TGTGCCAGCAGCACCGGGGGTGCGGTGGGGACCCAGTACTTC. Full variable domain (rest looked up from reference TRBV11-2 and TRBJ2-5): EAGVAQSPRYKIIEKRQSVAFWCNPISGHATLYWYQQILGQGPKLLIQFQNNGVVDDSQLPKDRFSAERLKGVDSTLKIQPAKLEDSAVYLCASSTGGAVGTQYFGPGTRLLVL.

This clonotype turned up a few times. J is TRBJ2-3 and V is TRBV7-9; TRBD2 matches 7 bases. The CDR3 is 16 amino acids. V gave up 3 bases and J gave up 0 bases; unmatched junction bases: 6. CDR1 is SEHNR, CDR2 FQNEAQ, per germline (reference sequence). The CDR3 sequence: CASSFRGRLSTDTQYF. For the CDR3, the DNA is TGTGCCAGCAGCTTCCGCGGGAGACTGAGCACAGATACGCAGTATTTT.

This clonotype has at least ten counts. This chain joins TRBV11-2 and TRBJ2-1, with D uncertain. With 5 bases removed from V and 4 bases from J, the gap between germline ends came to 12 bases. The CDR3 runs to 14 residues. Germline assignment: CDR1 SGHAT and CDR2 FQNNGV. The CDR3 protein is CASSPFGGYNEQFF. As DNA, the CDR3 is TGTGCCAGCAGCCCCTTTGGTGGGTACAATGAGCAGTTCTTC.

In its sample, this clonotype was seen many times. CDR3 bases: TGCGCCAGCCGCGACAGGGGCCCGACGAGAAGGGCCAATGAGCAGTTCTTC. It codes for CASRDRGPTRRANEQFF. The rearrangement joins TRBV5-1 to TRBJ2-1; 8 bases are shared with TRBD1. The trim removed 7 bases at V and 6 bases at J, leaving 18 bases unmatched. The CDR3 runs 17 residues. Germline values: CDR1 SGHRS, CDR2 YFSETQ.

This rearrangement joins TRBV5-1 to TRBJ2-1; the D is unclear. Per germline, CDR1 SGHRS and CDR2 YFSETQ. This CDR3 comprises 14 residues. The V and J ends lost 4 bases and 2 bases respectively, with 10 bases between them. In nucleotides, the CDR3 is TGCGCCAGCAGCGGTATAGCCACCTACAATGAGCAGTTCTTC. Protein sequence: CASSGIATYNEQFF.

This clonotype was counted ten times or more. V gene TRBV6-1 combines with J gene TRBJ1-5; 9 positions agree with TRBD1. Germline assignment: CDR1 MNHNS and CDR2 SASEGT. V was pared by 7 bases and J by 5 bases, with 15 bases of the junction left unmatched. The CDR3 consists of 17 residues. DNA for the CDR3: TGTGCCAGCACAAGTTTATCCGGGACAGGGATCTATCAGCCCCAGCATTTT. The encoded protein is CASTSLSGTGIYQPQHF.

This clonotype appeared a few times. V is TRBV6-6 and J is TRBJ2-5; weak D call: TRBD1 (6 bases). Looked up from germline, CDR1 is MNHNY and CDR2 is SVGAGI (reference sequence). V lost 5 bases, J lost 1 base, and 11 bases lay in between. The CDR3 has 14 amino acids. In DNA form, the CDR3 reads TGTGCCAGCAGTAAGCAAGGGGGCCAAGAGACCCAGTACTTC. Translation: CASSKQGGQETQYF.

The chain recombines TRBV11-2 with TRBJ2-5; D uncertain. Trimming cost V 4 bases and J 0 bases, with 9 bases left between them. This CDR3 spans 14 amino acids. Germline CDR1 and CDR2: SGHAT and FQNNGV. The CDR3 DNA follows: TGTGCCAGCAGCTCCTACCTAGACCAAGAGACCCAGTACTTC. Translated: CASSSYLDQETQYF.

The chain has TRBV10-3 and TRBJ2-7; D possibly corresponds to TRBD2 (6 bases). Between the trimmed V and J ends, which lost 4 bases and 3 bases, there was a span of 16 bases. Germline lookup yields CDR1 ENHRY and CDR2 SYGVKD. The CDR3 length is 15 residues. CDR3 amino acids: CAISAGGTGNYEQYV. CDR3 DNA sequence: TGTGCCATCAGTGCCGGGGGTACAGGTAACTACGAGCAGTACGTC.

This chain connects TRBV20-1 to TRBJ1-2; TRBD1 matches at 9 bases. The CDR3 covers 14 residues. The germline V gene encodes CDR1 DFQATT and CDR2 SNEGSKA (reference sequence). The ends lost 6 bases at V and 3 bases at J; junction bases unmatched: 8. DNA for the CDR3: TGCAGTGCCCACTACAGGGGGCGCGACTATGGCTACACCTTC. Residues: CSAHYRGRDYGYTF.

This chain links TRBV5-1 with TRBJ1-1, with 7 bases aligning to TRBD1. Germline CDR1 reads SGHRS; CDR2 reads YFSETQ. The V and J ends lost 3 bases and 3 bases, in that order; junction bases with no gene match: 11. The CDR3 consists of 16 residues. The chain's CDR3 is CASSWGKSGGDTEAFF. DNA for the CDR3: TGCGCCAGCAGCTGGGGCAAATCAGGGGGAGACACTGAAGCTTTCTTT.

In this sample, this clonotype turned up a few times. The junction shows a germline mismatch at one end, possibly a read error. This chain links TRBV4-1 with TRBJ2-3; 9 bases fit TRBD1. Germline V gives CDR1 MGHRA, CDR2 YSYEKL. The CDR3 length is 15 residues. CDR3 DNA: TGCGCCAGCAGACAAGCAGGACAGGGGTTTGATACGCAGTATTTT. Translating gives CASRQAGQGFDTQYF.

Ten or more counts support this clonotype. J is TRBJ2-5 and V is TRBV20-1, with 13 positions matching TRBD2. V was clipped by 5 bases and J by 5 bases; unmatched bases: 8. This CDR3 contains 15 residues. Germline V gene sequence: CDR1 DFQATT, CDR2 SNEGSKA (reference sequence). This CDR3 is CSAGTSGAPRETQYF. CDR3 nucleotides: TGCAGTGCTGGGACTAGCGGGGCCCCCCGGGAGACCCAGTACTTC.

The rearrangement links TRBV4-1 to TRBJ2-5; tentatively, D is TRBD2 (6 bases). This CDR3 has 16 residues. The germline V gene has CDR1 MGHRA and CDR2 YSYEKL. V was pared by 3 bases and J by 2 bases, with 16 bases between. The CDR3 bases are TGCGCCAGCAGCCAGTCGTTGGGTAGCGGACAAGAGACCCAGTACTTC. This encodes CASSQSLGSGQETQYF.

The V gene is TRBV2, the J gene TRBJ2-3, with D possibly TRBD1 on 6 matching bases. The CDR3 is 13 amino acids. Germline V gene data show CDR1 as SNHLY and CDR2 as FYNNEI. Trimming left V 7 bases short and J 2 bases short, with 10 bases between. In DNA, the CDR3 is TGTGCCAGCACCCGGACAGTCACAGATACGCAGTATTTT. Translating gives CASTRTVTDTQYF.

For this clonotype: Mismatch with germline at one junction end may stem from a read error. The chain recombines TRBV7-2 with TRBJ2-3, with 9 bases fitting TRBD2. Germline-derived CDR1 and CDR2 are SGHTA and FQGNSA. This CDR3 comprises 17 residues. CDR3 sequence: CASSLAGLPWGTDTQYF. In nucleotides, the CDR3 is TGTGCCAGCAGCCTAGCGGGGCTGCCTTGGGGCACAGATACGCAGTATTTT. Drawing the rest from reference TRBV7-2 and TRBJ2-3, the complete variable domain is GAGVSQSPSNKVTEKGKDVELRCDPISGHTALYWYRQSLGQGLEFLIYFQGNSAPDKSGLPSDRFSAERTGGSVSTLTIQRTQQEDSAVYLCASSLAGLPWGTDTQYFGPGTRLTVL.

This clonotype has more than one count but fewer than ten. The chain joins TRBV20-1 to TRBJ2-2; perhaps TRBD2 as D (6 bases). Trimming removed 3 bases from V and 7 bases from J, with 12 bases in between. Per the germline V gene, CDR1 is DFQATT and CDR2 is SNEGSKA (reference sequence). This CDR3 spans 13 amino acids. CDR3 sequence (DNA): TGCAGTGCTAGCGGGGGAGGTAGCGGGGAGCTGTTTTTT. It codes for CSASGGGSGELFF.

This chain uses TRBV3-1 with TRBJ2-5; 7 bases line up with TRBD2. Germline CDR1 LGHDT, CDR2 YNNKEL (reference sequence). The ends lost 1 base at V and 2 bases at J; junction bases unmatched: 10. This CDR3 is built from 17 residues. CDR3 coding DNA: TGTGCCAGCAGCCAAGTTGACTCTAGCGGAGCACAAGAGACCCAGTACTTC. It codes for CASSQVDSSGAQETQYF.

There are a few counts of this clonotype. This chain connects TRBV7-2 to TRBJ2-7; 7 bases match TRBD1. Germline V gene sequence: CDR1 SGHTA, CDR2 FQGNSA. The CDR3 runs 14 residues. V was clipped by 5 bases and J by 4 bases; unmatched bases: 8. CDR3 residues: CASSPGTVSYEQYF. The CDR3 nucleotides read TGTGCCAGCAGCCCCGGGACAGTGTCGTACGAGCAGTACTTC.

There are a few counts of this clonotype. The rearrangement uses TRBV2 and TRBJ2-1, with D tentatively TRBD1 or TRBD2 (5 bases each). The CDR3 runs 13 residues. Germline V gives CDR1 SNHLY, CDR2 FYNNEI. The V and J ends lost 4 bases and 8 bases respectively, with 12 bases between them. CDR3 sequence: CASSGDLSYEQFF. The DNA of the CDR3 is TGTGCCAGCAGTGGGGACCTAAGTTATGAGCAGTTCTTC.

V and J are TRBV9 and TRBJ2-1; D remains unclear. The CDR3 is made up of 15 amino acids. Trimming took off 3 bases at V and 1 base at J, with 11 bases between the two ends. The V gene's germline CDR1 is SGDLS and CDR2 YYNGEE. CDR3 sequence (DNA): TGTGCCAGCAGCGCTCAGGTAAATTCCTACAATGAGCAGTTCTTC. Protein product: CASSAQVNSYNEQFF.

This clonotype was observed a handful of times. The chain links TRBV4-1 to TRBJ2-1, with no clear D. Germline lookup yields CDR1 MGHRA and CDR2 YSYEKL. The length of the CDR3 is 16 residues. Trimming stripped 4 bases from V and 0 bases from J, with 13 bases between. This CDR3 reads CASSPSFRSSYNEQFF. As DNA, the CDR3 is TGCGCCAGCAGCCCCTCTTTTAGGAGCTCCTACAATGAGCAGTTCTTC.

The chain joins TRBV29-1 to TRBJ1-1; 7 bases align to TRBD1. The ends lost 1 base at V and 2 bases at J; junction bases unmatched: 7. Per the germline V gene, CDR1 is SQVTM and CDR2 is ANQGSEA. The length of the CDR3 is 15 residues. The CDR3 nucleotides read TGCAGCGTTGAAGGACAGGGCAGCGGAAACACTGAAGCTTTCTTT. Its translation is CSVEGQGSGNTEAFF.